This T cell receptor (beta chain) was obtained from a study of cytomegalovirus exposure and HLA in healthy donors. Study-wide background: From HLA-typed donors, an early data release held some 80 million unique TCRs. General study findings and limits: According to the study, about 180 TCR beta chains were cytomegalovirus-associated. A likely sequencing artifact accounted for one observed cluster of highly shared sequence variants.

CDR3 length: 17 residues. The germline V gene encodes CDR1 SGHRS and CDR2 YFSETQ. V was pared by 1 base and J by 2 bases, with 2 bases of the junction left unmatched. In the PCR, 60 Vbeta and 13 Jbeta primers were used. Clones were read by immunoSEQ multiplex PCR, and TCRdb kept only the in-frame ones, dropping some. Among 150,000 to 200,000 clones, approximately 75% were seen once, and the ten largest hold approximately 2.3%. In its sample, this clone was seen a few times. Antigen unknown. The V gene is TRBV5-1, the J gene TRBJ2-1; 14 bases line up with TRBD2. The sample taken for sequencing was PBMCs. The sequence came from a man aged 45-65 years in good health and CMV-seropositive. Here the CDR3 reads CASSLQGLAGAYNEQFF. CDR3 in DNA: TGCGCCAGCAGCTTGCAGGGACTAGCGGGGGCCTACAATGAGCAGTTCTTC.